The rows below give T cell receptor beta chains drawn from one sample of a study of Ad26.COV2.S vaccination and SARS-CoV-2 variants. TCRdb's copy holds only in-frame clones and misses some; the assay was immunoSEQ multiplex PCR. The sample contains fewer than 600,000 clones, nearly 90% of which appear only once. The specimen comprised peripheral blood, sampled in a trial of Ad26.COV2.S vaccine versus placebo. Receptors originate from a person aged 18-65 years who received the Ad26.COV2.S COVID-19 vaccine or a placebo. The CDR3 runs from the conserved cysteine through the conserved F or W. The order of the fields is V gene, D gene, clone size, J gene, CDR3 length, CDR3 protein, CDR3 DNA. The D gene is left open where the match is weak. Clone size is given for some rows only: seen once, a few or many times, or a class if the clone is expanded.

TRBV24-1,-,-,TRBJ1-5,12,CATSDLGNPQHF,TGTGCCACCAGTGATTTGGGGAACCCCCAGCATTTT
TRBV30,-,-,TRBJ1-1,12,CAWRQGAPEAFF,TGTGCCTGGAGACAAGGGGCCCCTGAAGCTTTCTTT
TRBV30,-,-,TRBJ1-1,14,CAWRPPGGDTEAFF,TGTGCCTGGAGGCCCCCCGGGGGGGACACTGAAGCTTTCTTT
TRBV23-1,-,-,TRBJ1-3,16,CASSQRQASSGNTIYF,TGCGCCAGCAGTCAGCGACAGGCGTCCTCTGGAAACACCATATATTTT
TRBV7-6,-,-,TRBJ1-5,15,CASSPLGYSNQPQHF,TGTGCCAGCAGCCCCTTAGGGTATAGCAATCAGCCCCAGCATTTT
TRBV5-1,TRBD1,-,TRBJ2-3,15,CASSSTGDLTDTQYF,TGCGCCAGCAGCTCGACAGGGGATCTCACAGATACGCAGTATTTT
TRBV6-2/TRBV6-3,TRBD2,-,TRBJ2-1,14,CASSYGLAGGEQFF,TGTGCCAGCAGTTACGGACTAGCGGGAGGGGAGCAGTTCTTC
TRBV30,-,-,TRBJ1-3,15,CAWSTSRASGNTIYF,TGTGCCTGGTCGACTTCCCGGGCCTCTGGAAACACCATATATTTT
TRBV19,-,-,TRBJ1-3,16,CASSIRILGSGNTIYF,TGTGCCAGTAGTATCCGAATACTCGGCTCTGGAAACACCATATATTTT
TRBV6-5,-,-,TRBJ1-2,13,CASSYGDNYGYTF,TGTGCCAGCAGTTACGGAGATAACTATGGCTACACCTTC
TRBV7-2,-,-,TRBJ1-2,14,CASSLVLAGKGYTF,TGTGCCAGCAGCTTAGTCCTGGCAGGGAAGGGCTACACCTTC
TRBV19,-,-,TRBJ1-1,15,CASSSGAAGNTEAFF,TGTGCCAGTAGTTCAGGAGCAGCAGGGAACACTGAAGCTTTCTTT
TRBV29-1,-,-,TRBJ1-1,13,CSVDEYMNTEAFF,TGCAGCGTTGACGAGTACATGAACACTGAAGCTTTCTTT
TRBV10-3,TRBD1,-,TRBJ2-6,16,CAISPGQGAGANVLTF,TGTGCCATCAGTCCGGGACAGGGGGCTGGGGCCAACGTCCTGACTTTC
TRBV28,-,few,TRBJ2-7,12,CASSSPGYEQYF,TGTGCCAGCAGTTCGCCCGGCTACGAGCAGTACTTC
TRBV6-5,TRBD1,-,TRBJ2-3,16,CASSYRGGQGADTQYF,TGTGCCAGCAGTTACCGAGGGGGTCAGGGGGCAGATACGCAGTATTTT
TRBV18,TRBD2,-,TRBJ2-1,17,CASTPGLAGGRGNEQFF,TGTGCCAGCACACCGGGGCTAGCGGGAGGCAGGGGAAATGAGCAGTTCTTC
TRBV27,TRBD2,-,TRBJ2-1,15,CASSFWTSGLNEQFF,TGTGCCAGCAGTTTCTGGACTAGCGGGCTCAATGAGCAGTTCTTC
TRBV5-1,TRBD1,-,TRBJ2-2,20,CASSLAATTGKRSATGELFF,TGCGCCAGCAGCTTGGCCGCCACGACAGGGAAGAGGTCTGCCACCGGGGAGCTGTTTTTT
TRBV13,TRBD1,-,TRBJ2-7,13,CATSNRGSYEQYF,TGTGCCACCTCGAACAGGGGTAGCTACGAGCAGTACTTC
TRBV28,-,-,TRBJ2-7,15,CASSPPLLGGDEQYF,TGTGCCAGCAGTCCCCCATTATTAGGGGGGGACGAGCAGTACTTC
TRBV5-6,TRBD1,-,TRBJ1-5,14,CASSTGGFFQPQHF,TGTGCCAGCAGCACAGGGGGCTTCTTTCAGCCCCAGCATTTT
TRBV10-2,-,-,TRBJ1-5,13,CASTRLSNQPQHF,TGCGCCAGCACGCGGCTGAGCAATCAGCCCCAGCATTTT
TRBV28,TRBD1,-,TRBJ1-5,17,CASSSDTLTGLHQPQHF,TGTGCCAGCAGTTCCGACACCCTGACAGGGTTGCATCAGCCCCAGCATTTT
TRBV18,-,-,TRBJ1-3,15,CASSDSRGSGNTIYF,TGTGCCAGCTCAGACAGCAGGGGATCTGGAAACACCATATATTTT
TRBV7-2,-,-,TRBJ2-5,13,CASSSRQPETQYF,TGTGCCAGCAGCTCCAGACAGCCAGAGACCCAGTACTTC
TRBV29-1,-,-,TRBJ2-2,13,CSVPTSGNGELFF,TGCAGCGTTCCTACATCGGGTAACGGGGAGCTGTTTTTT
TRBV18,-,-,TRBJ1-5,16,CASSPRPVFGNQPQHF,TGTGCCAGCTCACCAAGACCCGTTTTCGGCAATCAGCCCCAGCATTTT
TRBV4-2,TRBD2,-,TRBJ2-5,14,CASSRREGEETQYF,TGTGCCAGCAGCCGGCGGGAGGGTGAGGAGACCCAGTACTTC
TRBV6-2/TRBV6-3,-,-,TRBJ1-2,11,CASSYGYGYTF,TGTGCCAGCAGTTACGGTTATGGCTACACCTTC
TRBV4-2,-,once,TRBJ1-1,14,CASSHLTGNTEAFF,TGTGCCAGCAGCCATCTGACAGGGAACACTGAAGCTTTCTTT